Below are 13 T cell receptor beta chains sequenced from a single sample in a study of shared clonotypes between healthy human individuals. Profiled with immunoSEQ multiplex PCR; TCRdb holds only in-frame clones, not every one. The table records 450,000 to 550,000 clones, more than 65% of them present only once. The sequenced material came from PBMCs. The origin of the receptors is a woman aged 40 to 55 in good health. Some clones in this sample may be carry-over from other donors' samples.

V is TRBV2 and J is TRBJ2-3; unclear D gene. The germline V gene has CDR1 SNHLY and CDR2 FYNNEI. This CDR3 region has 15 residues. V was cut by 5 bases and J by 0 bases, with 12 bases left in between. The CDR3, as DNA: TGTGCCAGCAGTCTCAGGTTAGCTAGCACAGATACGCAGTATTTT. Translation: CASSLRLASTDTQYF. The full variable domain, with the rest looked up from reference TRBV2 and TRBJ2-3, is EPEVTQTPSHQVTQMGQEVILRCVPISNHLYFYWYRQILGQKVEFLVSFYNNEISEKSEIFDDQFSVERPDGSNFTLKIRSTKLEDSAMYFCASSLRLASTDTQYFGPGTRLTVL.

CDR3 sequence (DNA): TGTGCCACCGCGGGGCCAGGACTCGAGCAGTACTTC. Residues: CATAGPGLEQYF. The J gene is TRBJ2-7, the V gene TRBV2; D may be TRBD2 (6 bases). V was cut by 10 bases and J by 6 bases, with 16 bases left in between. The CDR3 loop spans 12 amino acids. Germline CDR1 reads SNHLY; CDR2 reads FYNNEI.

The chain has TRBV5-4 and TRBJ1-1; D gene unclear. The CDR3 consists of 13 residues. Germline CDR1 and CDR2: SGHNT and YYREEE (reference sequence). V was trimmed by 0 bases and J by 7 bases, leaving 10 bases between them. This chain's CDR3 is CASSLAVSNEAFF. CDR3 nucleotide sequence: TGTGCCAGCAGCTTGGCCGTCAGTAATGAAGCTTTCTTT.

The chain has TRBV5-1 and TRBJ1-5; possibly TRBD1 for D (6 bases). The CDR3 contains 15 residues. Germline V gene data show CDR1 as SGHRS and CDR2 as YFSETQ. V lost 4 bases and J lost 2, with 13 bases in between. The chain's CDR3 is CASSLETGGNQPQHF. The CDR3 DNA sequence: TGCGCCAGCAGCCTTGAGACAGGCGGCAATCAGCCCCAGCATTTT.

This clone was seen just once. The rearrangement uses TRBV7-2 and TRBJ2-7, with TRBD2 as a possible D gene (5 bases). CDR1 is SGHTA and CDR2 is FQGNSA in the germline V gene. The CDR3 contains 14 residues. V lost 6 bases and J 0 bases, leaving 12 bases between the germline ends. CDR3 sequence reads: CASSSDWSSYEQYF. As DNA, the CDR3 is TGTGCCAGCAGTTCGGACTGGAGCTCCTACGAGCAGTACTTC.

Notes on this clone: Other DNA sequences in this specimen translate into the identical CDR3. The chain combines TRBV5-4 with TRBJ2-3, with no clear D. Germline V CDR1 and CDR2: SGHNT, YYREEE (reference sequence). The CDR3 sequence is 13 residues long. V gave up 0 bases and J gave up 1 base, with 3 bases separating them. The DNA of the CDR3 is TGTGCCAGCAGCTTGGGGGGCACAGATACGCAGTATTTT. This gives the protein CASSLGGTDTQYF.

The chain combines TRBV6-1 with TRBJ2-4, with TRBD1 as a possible D gene (5 bases). Germline lookup yields CDR1 MNHNS and CDR2 SASEGT. This CDR3 contains 15 residues. Trimming left V 7 bases short and J 8 bases short, with 21 bases between. The CDR3 sequence is CASTLGDRTADIQYF. In DNA form, the CDR3 reads TGTGCCAGCACCTTAGGGGATAGAACCGCCGACATTCAGTACTTC.

The chain couples TRBV11-3 to TRBJ2-1; TRBD2 matches at 10 bases. The ends lost 5 bases at V and 4 bases at J; junction bases unmatched: 5. Germline lookup yields CDR1 SGHNT and CDR2 YENEEA. This CDR3 comprises 15 residues. The CDR3 nucleotides read TGTGCCAGCAGCCCTAGCGGGAGTAGGTACAATGAGCAGTTCTTC. This translates into CASSPSGSRYNEQFF.

This clone was counted a single time. The V gene is TRBV2, the J gene TRBJ2-7; TRBD2 aligns across 11 bases. The CDR3 spans 14 residues. J gave up 4 bases and V 6 bases, and 5 bases lay outside the gene matches. The germline CDR1 and CDR2 sequences are SNHLY and FYNNEI. CDR3: CASRPTSGSYEQYF. In DNA, the CDR3 is TGTGCCAGCAGGCCTACTAGCGGGAGTTACGAGCAGTACTTC.

This chain joins TRBV5-4 and TRBJ1-3; possibly TRBD1 for D (6 bases). Trimming cost V 4 bases and J 4 bases, with 15 bases left between them. The CDR3 contains 15 residues. The germline CDR1 and CDR2 sequences are SGHNT and YYREEE (reference sequence). CDR3 residues: CASSTQGGAGNTIYF. The DNA for the CDR3 is TGTGCCAGCAGCACCCAAGGGGGGGCAGGAAACACCATATATTTT. The whole variable domain, filled in from reference TRBV5-4 and TRBJ1-3, reads ETGVTQSPTHLIKTRGQQVTLRCSSQSGHNTVSWYQQALGQGPQFIFQYYREEENGRGNFPPRFSGLQFPNYSSELNVNALELDDSALYLCASSTQGGAGNTIYFGEGSWLTVV.

The chain's CDR3 is CASRPPGSMINEQFF. In nucleotides, the CDR3 is TGTGCCAGCAGGCCCCCAGGTTCGATGATCAATGAGCAGTTCTTC. The chain employs TRBV11-2 and TRBJ2-1; D gene uncertain. Germline-derived CDR1 and CDR2 are SGHAT and FQNNGV. This CDR3 has 15 amino acids. V shed 6 bases and J shed 6 bases, with 18 bases lying between them.

The chain is built from TRBV28 and TRBJ2-3, with 8 nucleotides matching TRBD2. Germline CDR1 MDHEN, CDR2 SYDVKM. The CDR3 consists of 16 residues. J was trimmed by 2 bases and V by 2 bases; bases with no gene match: 6. This chain's CDR3 is CASSLISGRATDTQYF. In DNA, the CDR3 is TGTGCCAGCAGTTTAATTTCCGGGAGGGCCACAGATACGCAGTATTTT. The whole variable domain, filled in from reference TRBV28 and TRBJ2-3, reads DVKVTQSSRYLVKRTGEKVFLECVQDMDHENMFWYRQDPGLGLRLIYFSYDVKMKEKGDIPEGYSVSREKKERFSLILESASTNQTSMYLCASSLISGRATDTQYFGPGTRLTVL.

In its sample, this clone was seen once. This chain links TRBV6-1 with TRBJ1-2; no clear D. Germline values: CDR1 MNHNS, CDR2 SASEGT. Trimming shortened V by 5 bases and J by 5 bases, and 18 bases separated the two germline ends. This CDR3 comprises 15 residues. In nucleotides, the CDR3 is TGTGCCAGCAGTACTAGGACCGTGGTGGGGTATGGCTACACCTTC. It yields the protein CASSTRTVVGYGYTF.